These 27 T cell receptor beta chains were all obtained from the same sample, sequenced in a study of beta chain features in type 1 diabetes. Regarding the study as a whole: Type 1 diabetes patients had TCRB CDR3s that were shorter (moderately but significantly so) in all four CD4+ subsets.

Sequencing targeted expressed TCRB transcripts, as all isolated RNA had been reverse transcribed. TCRdb's copy holds only in-frame clones and misses some; the assay was immunoSEQ multiplex PCR. The sample records about 240,000 clones, approximately 15% being singletons. These receptors have no known antigen. Sequences were obtained from naive CD4+ T cells from blood. The source is a man aged 25-40 years with type 1 diabetes.

This chain connects TRBV30 to TRBJ2-1; 11 positions match TRBD2. The CDR3 is made up of 16 amino acids. J lost 9 bases, V lost 5 bases, and 15 bases had no gene match. Germline V gene lookup returns CDR1 GTSNPN and CDR2 SVGIG (reference sequence). CDR3 loop: CAWSLAGGGHAGEQFF. In nucleotides, the CDR3 is TGTGCCTGGTCTCTAGCGGGAGGAGGACACGCAGGTGAGCAGTTCTTC.

This clone came up a few times. The chain links TRBV30 to TRBJ2-5, with TRBD1 matching over 8 bases. CDR1 GTSNPN and CDR2 SVGIG come from the germline V gene (reference sequence). J was trimmed by 4 bases and V by 4 bases; bases with no gene match: 11. CDR3 length: 15 amino acids. The CDR3 loop reads CAWNPGETGGETQYF. In DNA form, the CDR3 reads TGTGCCTGGAATCCCGGGGAAACAGGGGGAGAGACCCAGTACTTC.

V gene TRBV10-3 combines with J gene TRBJ2-3, with D perhaps matching TRBD2 (7 bases). There are 16 residues in the CDR3. The germline gives CDR1 ENHRY, CDR2 SYGVKD. Trimming cost V 6 bases and J 0 bases, with 16 bases left between them. In DNA form, the CDR3 reads TGTGCCATCAGCTTAAACGGGGGGCAAAGCACAGATACGCAGTATTTT. Translation: CAISLNGGQSTDTQYF.

This clone has just one count. The chain has TRBV11-3 and TRBJ2-7; D remains unclear. The CDR3 sequence is 12 residues long. Trimming removed 5 bases from V and 6 bases from J, with 11 bases in between. The V gene's germline CDR1 is SGHNT and CDR2 YENEEA. The CDR3 region is CASSLTYFEQYF. CDR3 nucleotide sequence: TGTGCCAGCAGCCTGACATATTTCGAGCAGTACTTC.

The chain uses TRBV27 and TRBJ1-2; D is unresolved. This CDR3 has 13 amino acids. Germline V gene sequence: CDR1 MNHEY, CDR2 SMNVEV (reference sequence). The V end was cut by 2 bases, the J end by 4 bases, with 8 bases between. The CDR3 nucleotides read TGTGCCAGCAGTTTAAGACCGGGCTATGGCTACACCTTC. As protein: CASSLRPGYGYTF.

This clone has just a few counts. This chain uses TRBV5-1 with TRBJ2-5, with D perhaps matching TRBD1 (5 bases). This CDR3 has 13 residues. Germline V gene data show CDR1 as SGHRS and CDR2 as YFSETQ. Trimming shortened V by 4 bases and J by 5 bases, and 12 bases separated the two germline ends. The CDR3 sequence: CASSTVAGETQYF. DNA for the CDR3: TGCGCCAGCAGCACTGTCGCAGGGGAGACCCAGTACTTC.

V usage is TRBV19 and J usage is TRBJ1-5; 9 nucleotides match TRBD1. V gave up 7 bases and J gave up 4 bases; unmatched junction bases: 5. Germline V CDR1 and CDR2: LNHDA, SQIVND (reference sequence). This CDR3 comprises 14 residues. The CDR3 loop reads CASTPDRGNQPQHF. In DNA, the CDR3 is TGTGCCAGTACCCCGGACAGGGGAAATCAGCCCCAGCATTTT.

This clone was seen a few times. The V gene is TRBV2, the J gene TRBJ1-4; no reliable D call. Germline V gives CDR1 SNHLY, CDR2 FYNNEI. The CDR3 is 14 residues long. V dropped 4 bases and J dropped 1 base, with 7 bases sitting between them. CDR3 DNA: TGTGCCAGCAGTGGCGCGATAACTAATGAAAAACTGTTTTTT. It encodes CASSGAITNEKLFF.

This clone has more than one count but fewer than ten. The chain is built from TRBV30 and TRBJ2-2, with 7 bases aligning to TRBD1. The trim removed 2 bases at V and 0 bases at J, leaving 3 bases unmatched. Germline CDR1 reads GTSNPN; CDR2 reads SVGIG (reference sequence). This CDR3 is built from 15 residues. The CDR3 bases are TGTGCCTGGAGTACCGGGACAGCGAACACCGGGGAGCTGTTTTTT. It encodes CAWSTGTANTGELFF.

In this sample, this clone turned up a few times. The chain has TRBV18 and TRBJ2-3, with 14 bases fitting TRBD2. Germline V gene lookup returns CDR1 KGHSH and CDR2 LQKENI. Germline trimming cut 4 bases from V and 6 bases from J; bases unmatched to any gene: 6. This CDR3 comprises 16 residues. The CDR3 loop is CASSRGTSGGPDTQYF. In nucleotides, the CDR3 is TGTGCCAGCTCACGAGGGACTAGCGGGGGTCCCGATACGCAGTATTTT.

The DNA of the CDR3 is TGTGCCAGCAGCTTAGTTGGCGGCTCCTACAATGAGCAGTTCTTC. This encodes CASSLVGGSYNEQFF. The chain recombines TRBV7-2 with TRBJ2-1; D call uncertain. Germline assignment: CDR1 SGHTA and CDR2 FQGNSA. CDR3 size: 15 residues. V lost 1 base, J lost 0 bases, and 7 bases lay in between.

This clone has only a few counts. This chain links TRBV4-2 with TRBJ2-3, with a possible D match to TRBD1 (6 bases). Per the germline V gene, CDR1 is LGHNA and CDR2 is YNFKEQ. Trimming took off 3 bases at V and 4 bases at J, with 11 bases between the two ends. The length of the CDR3 is 14 residues. DNA for the CDR3: TGTGCCAGCAGCCAGTTGACAGGCGCAGATACGCAGTATTTT. Amino acid sequence: CASSQLTGADTQYF.

The CDR3 DNA sequence: TGTGCCAGCAGCCAAGATGGAGAGGCCGGCGGCTACACCTTC. Translation gives CASSQDGEAGGYTF. The V and J genes are TRBV14 and TRBJ1-2, with no clear D. V was clipped by 0 bases and J by 8 bases, with 13 bases between them. CDR3 size: 14 residues. Germline values: CDR1 SGHDN, CDR2 FVKESK.

This clone was detected only a few times. The V and J genes are TRBV2 and TRBJ1-4; 7 bases fit TRBD1. The germline CDR1 and CDR2 sequences are SNHLY and FYNNEI. Trimming removed 6 bases from V and 5 bases from J; junction bases left unmatched: 9. This CDR3 spans 15 amino acids. The CDR3 bases are TGTGCCAGCAGGAGGGGGCAGCCGTCGAATGAAAAACTGTTTTTT. It is translated as CASRRGQPSNEKLFF.

This clone has more than one count but fewer than ten. The gene calls are TRBV18 and TRBJ1-2, with TRBD1 matching 7 bases. CDR3 length: 13 residues. The germline gives CDR1 KGHSH, CDR2 LQKENI. The V gene end was trimmed by 5 bases and the J gene end by 2 bases; junction bases not matched to a gene: 2. CDR3 in amino acids: CASSRGQNYGYTF. In DNA, the CDR3 is TGTGCCAGCTCAAGGGGACAGAACTATGGCTACACCTTC.

V usage is TRBV28 and J usage is TRBJ1-1; D possibly corresponds to TRBD1 (5 bases). Germline assignment: CDR1 MDHEN and CDR2 SYDVKM. V gave up 2 bases and J gave up 4 bases, with 8 bases separating them. The CDR3 has 13 residues. In DNA form, the CDR3 reads TGTGCCAGCAGTTTACGCGGGGGCACTGAAGCTTTCTTT. Amino acids: CASSLRGGTEAFF.

The rearrangement uses TRBV18 and TRBJ1-2, with TRBD1 matching 7 bases. Germline V lookup: CDR1 KGHSH, CDR2 LQKENI. The ends lost 3 bases at V and 4 bases at J; junction bases unmatched: 5. The CDR3 consists of 14 residues. Written as DNA, the CDR3 is TGTGCCAGCTCACCGGAGACAGGGTCCTATGGCTACACCTTC. It is translated as CASSPETGSYGYTF.

Turning to this clone: Other DNA sequences in this specimen translate into the identical CDR3. The gene calls are TRBV7-6 and TRBJ2-5; 11 bases agree with TRBD2. Germline assignment: CDR1 SGHVS and CDR2 FNYEAQ. V shed 5 bases and J 2 bases; nucleotides not matched to a gene: 4. This CDR3 has 15 amino acids. This CDR3 reads CASSGTSGGQETQYF. For the CDR3, the DNA is TGTGCCAGCAGCGGTACTAGCGGGGGACAAGAGACCCAGTACTTC.

In this sample, this clone turned up a few times. This sequence joins TRBV4-1 and TRBJ2-7, with 9 bases fitting TRBD1. This CDR3 contains 16 residues. With V trimmed by 4 bases and J by 4 bases, 11 bases remained unmatched. In germline, CDR1 is MGHRA, CDR2 YSYEKL. The CDR3 spells CASSRSQGAIPYEQYF. CDR3 coding DNA: TGCGCCAGCAGCCGATCACAGGGGGCGATCCCATACGAGCAGTACTTC.

This clone occurred a few times. This chain connects TRBV30 to TRBJ1-1; D is possibly TRBD1 (6 bases). Germline V gene data show CDR1 as GTSNPN and CDR2 as SVGIG (reference sequence). V shed 3 bases and J shed 0 bases, with 11 bases lying between them. This CDR3 has 14 residues. The CDR3: CAWRRDIMNTEAFF. Written as DNA, the CDR3 is TGTGCCTGGAGAAGGGACATCATGAACACTGAAGCTTTCTTT.

This clone was picked up a small number of times. The J gene is TRBJ2-7, the V gene TRBV30, with TRBD2 matching over 10 bases. The CDR3 extends over 15 amino acids. V lost 1 base, J lost 3 bases, and 6 bases stayed unmatched. CDR1 GTSNPN and CDR2 SVGIG come from the germline V gene (reference sequence). The CDR3 coding sequence is TGTGCCTGGAGTGATCGGGCTAGCGGGGGCTACGAGCAGTACTTC. Translation gives CAWSDRASGGYEQYF.

With respect to this clone: At one of its ends the junction is not consistent with the germline gene, which may arise from a read error. This chain joins TRBV5-4 and TRBJ2-7; 7 bases are shared with TRBD2. CDR1 and CDR2 (germline): SGHNT, YYREEE (reference sequence). The CDR3 covers 14 residues. The CDR3 DNA reads TGTGCCAGCAGCACCCAGACTAGCTCCCACGAGCAGTACTTC. Protein sequence: CASSTQTSSHEQYF.

This clone was detected a few times. The chain carries TRBV7-9 and TRBJ2-2; 8 bases map to TRBD1. V lost 5 bases to trimming and J lost 3 bases; unmatched junction nucleotides: 5. Germline V gene lookup returns CDR1 SEHNR and CDR2 FQNEAQ (reference sequence). The CDR3 contains 15 residues. The CDR3 DNA reads as TGTGCCAGCAGCCAGGACAGGGAGGACACCGGGGAGCTGTTTTTT. Its translation is CASSQDREDTGELFF.

J is TRBJ2-5 and V is TRBV5-4; D may be TRBD2 (6 bases). The CDR3 contains 14 residues. Between the trimmed V and J ends, which lost 4 bases and 3 bases, there was a span of 13 bases. The V gene's germline CDR1 is SGHNT and CDR2 YYREEE (reference sequence). This CDR3 is CASSPGGKEETQYF. As DNA, the CDR3 is TGTGCCAGCAGCCCCGGCGGGAAGGAAGAGACCCAGTACTTC.

This clone was detected a few times. The chain couples TRBV29-1 to TRBJ2-7; TRBD2 matches at 10 bases. V gave up 6 bases and J gave up 4 bases; unmatched junction bases: 9. This CDR3 comprises 14 residues. Germline CDR1 is SQVTM and CDR2 is ANQGSEA. CDR3 sequence: CSVAGTSAKYEQYF. The CDR3 coding sequence is TGCAGCGTGGCCGGGACTAGCGCGAAATACGAGCAGTACTTC.

This clone was seen only a few times. The rearrangement links TRBV19 to TRBJ2-7; D uncertain. The V end lost 5 bases, the J end lost 2 bases, and 16 bases lay between the germline ends. This CDR3 is 15 amino acids long. Germline lookup yields CDR1 LNHDA and CDR2 SQIVND (reference sequence). DNA of the CDR3: TGTGCCAGTAGTTTAAACCAGAAGAGCGCCTACGAGCAGTACTTC. Amino acids: CASSLNQKSAYEQYF. The variable domain in full, completed from reference TRBV19 and TRBJ2-7, reads DGGITQSPKYLFRKEGQNVTLSCEQNLNHDAMYWYRQDPGQGLRLIYYSQIVNDFQKGDIAEGYSVSREKKESFPLTVTSAQKNPTAFYLCASSLNQKSAYEQYFGPGTRLTVT.

This chain links TRBV4-1 with TRBJ1-5, with D possibly TRBD1 on 6 matching bases. The V and J ends lost 0 bases and 6 bases respectively, with 24 bases between them. CDR1 and CDR2 (germline): MGHRA, YSYEKL. This CDR3 is built from 19 residues. The CDR3, as DNA: TGCGCCAGCAGCCAAGATAGGGGTGTTGGGGGGGCCGTGGGTCAGCCCCAGCATTTT. This encodes CASSQDRGVGGAVGQPQHF.